A single sample gave rise to the 32 T cell receptor beta chains below, sequenced in a study of molecular identifiers for immune sequencing clone quantification. TCRdb redid the calling of the PCR reads with MiXCR, one entry per CDR3 protein. The table lists roughly 320,000 distinct CDR3 sequences, around a fifth of them singletons. The sample comprised naive CD8+ T cells from blood, with Jurkat cell RNA spiked in. Subset in this sample: FACS-sorted CD8+CD4-CCR7+CD45RA+ naive T cells. The receptors come from a human donor in good health. Some libraries in this study had Jurkat cell RNA spiked in.

A note on this clonotype: Because the CDR3 is missing its conserved closing phenylalanine or tryptophan, this is likely a read error. This chain links TRBV20-1 with TRBJ2-7; D gene uncertain. Germline V gene sequence: CDR1 DFQATT, CDR2 SNEGSKA (reference sequence). The CDR3 spans 12 residues. CDR3 region: CSARAHSHEQYL. DNA for the CDR3: TGCAGTGCTAGAGCCCACTCCCACGAGCAGTACCTC.

This clonotype was seen repeatedly, ten times or more. This chain connects TRBV6-6 to TRBJ1-2, with D possibly TRBD1 on 6 matching bases. CDR1 is MNHNY and CDR2 is SVGAGI in the germline V gene (reference sequence). The CDR3 length is 15 residues. V was shortened by 4 bases and J by 0 bases, with 12 bases between the two germline ends. CDR3 sequence reads: CASSLTGHANYGYTF. CDR3 bases: TGTGCCAGCAGTTTGACAGGACATGCTAACTATGGCTACACCTTC.

The table lists this clonotype with many counts. This chain joins TRBV9 and TRBJ1-5, with D unclear. The V end lost 0 bases, the J end lost 3 bases, and 7 bases lay between the germline ends. Germline lookup yields CDR1 SGDLS and CDR2 YYNGEE. The CDR3 runs to 14 residues. The CDR3: CASSVESDNQPQHF. CDR3 bases: TGTGCCAGCAGCGTAGAATCAGACAATCAGCCCCAGCATTTT.

In this sample, this clonotype turned up many times. The chain recombines TRBV29-1 with TRBJ2-5; TRBD1 or TRBD2 may be the D gene (5 bases each). Trimming cost V 4 bases and J 2 bases, with 14 bases left between them. Germline values: CDR1 SQVTM, CDR2 ANQGSEA. The CDR3 runs to 14 residues. The CDR3 DNA follows: TGCAGCGTTGCGGGACGCAACCATCAAGAGACCCAGTACTTC. Its translation: CSVAGRNHQETQYF. The variable domain in full, with the rest retrieved from reference TRBV29-1 and TRBJ2-5, is SAVISQKPSRDICQRGTSLTIQCQVDSQVTMMFWYRQQPGQSLTLIATANQGSEATYESGFVIDKFPISRPNLTFSTLTVSNMSPEDSSIYLCSVAGRNHQETQYFGPGTRLLVL.

Comment on this clonotype: Possible read error: a much larger clone is one base away. The J gene is TRBJ1-6, the V gene TRBV23-1, with a possible D match to TRBD1 (5 bases). TRBV23-1 is an ORF; its function is uncertain. The CDR3 covers 16 residues. Trimming took off 0 bases at V and 7 bases at J, with 13 bases between the two ends. The CDR3, as DNA: TGCGCCAGCAGTCAATCTTACAGGATTCGAAATTCACCCCTCCACTTT. Its protein is CASSQSYRIRNSPLHF.

This clonotype was counted a few times. The chain has TRBV19 and TRBJ2-2; unclear D gene. This CDR3 spans 18 amino acids. Trimming removed 1 base from V and 0 bases from J, with 15 bases in between. Germline lookup yields CDR1 LNHDA and CDR2 SQIVND (reference sequence). CDR3 nucleotide sequence: TGTGCCAGTAGTATAGTGAGGTCATGGGGATCGAACACCGGGGAGCTGTTTTTT. Translating it yields CASSIVRSWGSNTGELFF.

This sequence joins TRBV27 and TRBJ2-7; TRBD1 matches at 9 bases. Germline V gene sequence: CDR1 MNHEY, CDR2 SMNVEV (reference sequence). The CDR3 has 16 residues. The V segment lost 5 bases and the J segment 3 bases; nucleotides outside the gene matches: 11. As DNA, the CDR3 is TGTGCCAGCAGTCACCCCCCCGGGACAGGGTACTACGAGCAGTACTTC. It encodes CASSHPPGTGYYEQYF.

Remarks on this clonotype: A much larger clone sits a single nucleotide away, making a read error possible. This chain uses TRBV9 with TRBJ1-4, with D possibly matching TRBD1 (5 bases). CDR1 is SGDLS, CDR2 YYNGEE, per germline. The V gene lost 3 bases and the J gene lost 6 bases, with 12 bases spanning the gap. The CDR3 is made up of 14 amino acids. Here the CDR3 DNA reads TGTGCCAGCAGCGCATCAGGGTATGATGAAAAACTGTTTTTT. Residues: CASSASGYDEKLFF. Full variable domain (outside the CDR3, taken from reference TRBV9 and TRBJ1-4): DSGVTQTPKHLITATGQRVTLRCSPRSGDLSVYWYQQSLDQGLQFLIQYYNGEERAKGNILERFSAQQFPDLHSELNLSSLELGDSALYFCASSASGYDEKLFFGSGTQLSVL.

This clonotype was detected many times. V gene TRBV9 combines with J gene TRBJ1-3; D unclear. CDR3 length: 13 amino acids. V lost 1 base and J 7 bases, leaving 9 bases between the germline ends. Germline loops: CDR1 SGDLS, CDR2 YYNGEE. The CDR3 region is CASSVTPGNTIYF. The CDR3 DNA is TGTGCCAGCAGCGTAACCCCCGGCAACACCATATATTTT.

This clonotype appeared many times. V gene TRBV20-1 combines with J gene TRBJ2-7; no firm D call. Germline loops: CDR1 DFQATT, CDR2 SNEGSKA (reference sequence). The V end lost 4 bases, the J end lost 1 base, and 11 bases lay between the germline ends. The CDR3 length is 13 residues. CDR3 sequence (DNA): TGCAGTGCTATCCAGGACCTTTCCTACGAGCAGTACTTC. Protein product: CSAIQDLSYEQYF.

The genes are TRBV19 and TRBJ2-3; a possible D gene is TRBD1 (6 bases). This CDR3 is 17 amino acids long. Trimming took off 6 bases at V and 0 bases at J, with 19 bases between the two ends. Germline assignment: CDR1 LNHDA and CDR2 SQIVND (reference sequence). CDR3 region: CASSPQDRFASTDTQYF. As DNA, the CDR3 is TGTGCCAGTAGCCCCCAGGACAGATTTGCCAGCACAGATACGCAGTATTTT.

This clonotype was seen repeatedly, ten times or more. In nucleotides, the CDR3 is TGTGCCACCCTGGGGACAGTAAGTCAAGAGACCCAGTACTTC. Translated, it gives CATLGTVSQETQYF. The chain uses TRBV28 and TRBJ2-5, with 7 bases fitting TRBD1. Germline assignment: CDR1 MDHEN and CDR2 SYDVKM. CDR3 length: 14 residues. V shed 10 bases and J 2 bases; nucleotides not matched to a gene: 10.

This clonotype showed up just once. Since a much larger clone is just one base distant, this may be a read error. Without the conserved terminal phenylalanine or tryptophan, this CDR3 likely stems from a read error. The gene calls are TRBV5-3 and TRBJ1-2; a weak D match, TRBD1 (6 bases). TRBV5-3 is marked as an open reading frame, function uncertain. The CDR3 contains 16 residues. V gave up 8 bases and J gave up 8 bases, with 28 bases separating them. This CDR3 reads CASTPGRLQGVGGYTS. CDR3 nucleotides: TGTGCCAGCACACCGGGAAGGCTACAGGGAGTGGGCGGCTACACCTCC.

This clonotype was recorded at least ten times. V and J are TRBV19 and TRBJ2-7; D remains unclear. Germline V lookup: CDR1 LNHDA, CDR2 SQIVND (reference sequence). V dropped 4 bases and J dropped 3 bases, with 10 bases sitting between them. This CDR3 spans 13 amino acids. The CDR3 region is CASSTGPYYEQYF. The CDR3 DNA reads TGTGCCAGTAGTACCGGACCGTACTACGAGCAGTACTTC. The full variable domain, in which reference TRBV19 and TRBJ2-7 provide the parts outside the CDR3, is DGGITQSPKYLFRKEGQNVTLSCEQNLNHDAMYWYRQDPGQGLRLIYYSQIVNDFQKGDIAEGYSVSREKKESFPLTVTSAQKNPTAFYLCASSTGPYYEQYFGPGTRLTVT.

This clonotype was detected ten times or more. The CDR3 nucleotides are TGTGCCAGCAGCCAAGAACAGGGAAGACGTGAAGCTTTCTTT. This codes for CASSQEQGRREAFF. The chain recombines TRBV3-1 with TRBJ1-1, with D tentatively TRBD1 (6 bases). V lost 0 bases to trimming and J lost 7 bases, with 12 bases between them. The germline V gene has CDR1 LGHDT and CDR2 YNNKEL (reference sequence). CDR3 size: 14 residues.

Turning to this clonotype: This sequence may be a read error, since a much larger clone differs from it by one base. The gene calls are TRBV4-3 and TRBJ2-7; 7 bases are a match to TRBD1. The V gene's germline CDR1 is LGHNA and CDR2 YSLEER. J lost 4 bases, V lost 0 bases, and 6 bases had no gene match. The CDR3 has 15 amino acids. The CDR3 loop is CASSQDRGGVYEQYF. CDR3 in DNA: TGCGCCAGCAGCCAAGATAGAGGGGGCGTGTACGAGCAGTACTTC.

Comments on this clonotype: This may be a read error: a much more frequent sequence differs by one nucleotide. This rearrangement joins TRBV20-1 to TRBJ2-2; the D call may be TRBD1 or TRBD2 (5 bases each). The germline CDR1 and CDR2 sequences are DFQATT and SNEGSKA (reference sequence). The CDR3 has 13 amino acids. This CDR3 reads CSARGLGTEELFF. The CDR3 DNA is TGCAGTGCGAGGGGTTTAGGAACCGAGGAGCTGTTTTTT.

This clonotype was recorded many times. The chain carries TRBV11-2 and TRBJ2-5, with D maybe TRBD2 (6 bases). Germline CDR1 SGHAT, CDR2 FQNNGV. The CDR3 spans 16 residues. V was pared by 5 bases and J by 2 bases, with 18 bases between. The CDR3 DNA reads as TGTGCCAGCAGCACCGGACTATGGGGAACTCAAGAGACCCAGTACTTC. Protein: CASSTGLWGTQETQYF.

This clonotype was found many times. The chain carries TRBV12-3 or TRBV12-4 and TRBJ1-1, with D possibly being TRBD1 (5 bases). The CDR3 spans 15 residues. Trimming removed 5 bases from V and 5 bases from J, with 18 bases in between. Here the CDR3 reads CASSLGDLGVTEAFF. DNA of the CDR3: TGTGCCAGCAGTCTCGGGGATTTAGGGGTAACTGAAGCTTTCTTT.

This clonotype has ten or more counts. J is TRBJ1-1 and V is TRBV5-4, with D uncertain. CDR3 length equals 16 residues. V was pared by 0 bases and J by 2 bases, with 14 bases between. Germline-derived CDR1 and CDR2 are SGHNT and YYREEE (reference sequence). CDR3 protein: CASSLDDAPLNTEAFF. CDR3 in DNA: TGTGCCAGCAGCTTGGATGACGCTCCCCTTAACACTGAAGCTTTCTTT.

This clonotype occurred once. One base away lies a much larger clone, so this may be a sequencing read error. The chain has TRBV5-1 and TRBJ2-7, with 7 bases lining up with TRBD1. This CDR3 comprises 13 residues. CDR1 is SGHRS, CDR2 YFSETQ, per germline. The CDR3 loop is CASGLVQGVEQYF. In DNA, the CDR3 is TGCGCCAGCGGCTTGGTTCAGGGGGTGGAGCAGTACTTC.

In the case of this clonotype: A read error is possible here, since a much larger clone lies one base away. The chain carries TRBV7-9 and TRBJ2-3; possible D gene TRBD1, 6 bases. The CDR3 totals 15 residues. The germline V gene has CDR1 SEHNR and CDR2 FQNEAQ (reference sequence). The CDR3 DNA reads as TGTGCCAGCAGCTTAGGGACAGCAAACACAAATACGCAGTATTTT. It codes for CASSLGTANTNTQYF.

This chain uses TRBV4-3 with TRBJ2-3, with a possible D match to TRBD2 (6 bases). The CDR3 sequence is 15 residues long. Trimming left V 1 base short and J 4 bases short, with 12 bases between. CDR1 and CDR2 (germline): LGHNA, YSLEER. In DNA form, the CDR3 reads TGCGCCAGCAGCCAAGTTACTAGCAATTCAGATACGCAGTATTTT. Amino acids: CASSQVTSNSDTQYF.

The sample holds many counts of this clonotype. The chain carries TRBV25-1 and TRBJ1-3; D ambiguous. V was trimmed by 4 bases and J by 4 bases, leaving 14 bases between them. Germline CDR1 MGHDK, CDR2 SYGVNS. This CDR3 contains 15 residues. DNA for the CDR3: TGTGCCAGCAGTGTCGAAATAGATAGAGGAAACACCATATATTTT. Its translation is CASSVEIDRGNTIYF.

This clonotype was seen repeatedly, ten times or more. This chain joins TRBV27 and TRBJ2-3; TRBD1 aligns across 8 bases. CDR3 length: 15 residues. The V gene end was trimmed by 8 bases and the J gene end by 2 bases; junction bases not matched to a gene: 9. Germline V gene data show CDR1 as MNHEY and CDR2 as SMNVEV (reference sequence). The CDR3 protein is CASSSGTGFTDTQYF. The CDR3 bases are TGTGCCAGCTCCTCCGGGACAGGTTTCACAGATACGCAGTATTTT.

This clonotype was observed many times. The chain recombines TRBV27 with TRBJ1-1; D is unclear. V was cut by 7 bases and J by 5 bases, with 8 bases left in between. The CDR3 contains 11 residues. CDR1 and CDR2 (germline): MNHEY, SMNVEV (reference sequence). The CDR3 loop reads CASTLGTEAFF. In DNA, the CDR3 is TGTGCCAGCACCCTAGGGACTGAAGCTTTCTTT.

This clonotype was observed many times. The DNA of the CDR3 is TGTGCTAGTGGTTTGGCGGGAGGCAACACAGATACGCAGTATTTT. Encoded protein: CASGLAGGNTDTQYF. The chain joins TRBV12-5 to TRBJ2-3, with 7 nucleotides matching TRBD2. In germline, CDR1 is LGHNT, CDR2 FRNRAP. J was trimmed by 2 bases and V by 1 base; bases with no gene match: 3. The length of the CDR3 is 15 residues.

This clonotype was seen only a few times. This chain uses TRBV27 with TRBJ2-1; 7 bases align to TRBD2. The CDR3 runs 15 residues. Germline-derived CDR1 and CDR2 are MNHEY and SMNVEV (reference sequence). The junction had 9 bases not matched to a gene; V was cut back by 3 bases and J by 7 bases. Here the CDR3 DNA reads TGTGCCAGCAGTTTGGGTTTACTAGCGATTAATGAGCAGTTCTTC. Amino acids: CASSLGLLAINEQFF.

CDR3 DNA sequence: TGCGCCAGCAGCCAAACCATTGGACAGGCCGGCACAGATACGCAGTATTTT. Encoded protein: CASSQTIGQAGTDTQYF. This chain joins TRBV4-1 and TRBJ2-3; 7 bases agree with TRBD1. Losses at the gene ends were 2 bases for V and 1 base for J; bases not matched to a gene: 9. The CDR3 runs to 17 residues. Germline CDR1 reads MGHRA; CDR2 reads YSYEKL.

The gene calls are TRBV14 and TRBJ2-6, with unresolved D. CDR3 length: 15 amino acids. V was shortened by 4 bases and J by 4 bases, with 11 bases between the two germline ends. Looked up from germline, CDR1 is SGHDN and CDR2 is FVKESK. Here the CDR3 reads CASSPGKAGANVLTF. The CDR3 nucleotides are TGTGCCAGCAGCCCAGGCAAGGCCGGGGCCAACGTCCTGACTTTC.

A note on this clonotype: This sequence may be a read error, since a much larger clone differs from it by one base. V is TRBV12-3 or TRBV12-4 and J is TRBJ1-1; D not resolved. The V gene lost 5 bases and the J gene lost 8 bases, with 15 bases spanning the gap. The CDR3 is made up of 13 amino acids. The CDR3 region is CASSPLLAGEAFF. The CDR3 coding sequence is TGTGCCAGCAGTCCCCTGTTGGCGGGAGAAGCTTTCTTT.

A note on this clonotype: This may arise from a read error, as a much more abundant clone is one base away. V gene TRBV6-2 or TRBV6-3 combines with J gene TRBJ1-1, with a possible D match to TRBD1 (5 bases). The CDR3 covers 14 residues. Between the trimmed V and J ends, which lost 6 bases and 4 bases, there was a span of 15 bases. Germline V gene sequence: CDR1 MNHEY, CDR2 SVGEGT. The CDR3 region has the DNA TGTGCCAGCAGCCGGGACCGGGCTTTCACTGAAGCTTTCTTT. This gives the protein CASSRDRAFTEAFF.